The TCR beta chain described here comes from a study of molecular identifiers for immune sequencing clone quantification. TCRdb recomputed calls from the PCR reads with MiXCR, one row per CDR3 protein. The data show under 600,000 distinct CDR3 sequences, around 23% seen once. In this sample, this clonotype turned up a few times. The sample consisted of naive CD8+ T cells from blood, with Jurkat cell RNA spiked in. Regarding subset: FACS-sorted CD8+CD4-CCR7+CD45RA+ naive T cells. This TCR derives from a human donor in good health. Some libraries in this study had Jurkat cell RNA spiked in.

For the CDR3, the DNA is TGTGCCACCAACCCGGGACTAGCTTACGAGCAGTACTTC. The encoded protein is CATNPGLAYEQYF. The rearrangement uses TRBV6-2 or TRBV6-3 and TRBJ2-7; 9 positions match TRBD2. Germline V gene sequence: CDR1 MNHEY, CDR2 SVGEGT. Losses at the gene ends were 10 bases for V and 4 bases for J; bases not matched to a gene: 8. This CDR3 is 13 amino acids long.